This T cell receptor (beta chain) emerged from a study of blood T cell repertoires in COVID-19. The wider study: T cells, B-cell-depleted T cells, or PBMCs supplied cDNA or gDNA.

Trimming left V 4 bases short and J 8 bases short, with 15 bases between. Germline-derived CDR1 and CDR2 are LGHDT and YNNKEL (reference sequence). CDR3 length equals 14 residues. The repertoire was sequenced with immunoSEQ multiplex PCR; TCRdb's copy has only in-frame clones and lacks some. Altogether 120,000 to 150,000 clones are present, 80% to 85% being singletons, with the ten largest covering 7% to 9.5%. Seattle participants joined during active infection and were tracked over time. The sequence came from a man aged 25 to 40 with COVID-19, enrolled during active disease. This chain uses TRBV3-1 (or the pseudogene TRBV3-2) with TRBJ2-4; perhaps TRBD2 as D (6 bases). The material sequenced was peripheral blood. The CDR3 protein is CASSRAGWEDIQYF. The CDR3 bases are TGTGCCAGCAGCCGGGCCGGGTGGGAGGACATTCAGTACTTC.